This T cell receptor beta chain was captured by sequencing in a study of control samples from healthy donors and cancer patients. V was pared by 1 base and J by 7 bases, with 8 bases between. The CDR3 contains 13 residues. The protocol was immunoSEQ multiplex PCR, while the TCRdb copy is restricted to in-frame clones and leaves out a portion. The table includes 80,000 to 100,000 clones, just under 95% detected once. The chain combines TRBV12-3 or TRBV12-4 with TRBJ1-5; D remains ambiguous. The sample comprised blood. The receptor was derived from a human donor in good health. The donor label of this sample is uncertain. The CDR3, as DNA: TGTGCCAGCAGTTTAGGGGCAGTCCAGCCCCAGCATTTT. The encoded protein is CASSLGAVQPQHF.